Below are 5 T cell receptor beta chains sequenced from a single sample in a study of shared clonotypes between healthy human individuals. Only in-frame clones appear in the TCRdb table, and some are missing; sequencing was by immunoSEQ multiplex PCR. The table lists about 600,000 clones, roughly 97% of them singletons. The sample comprised naive CD4+ T cells sorted from blood. Subset noted: CD45RA+ positively selected. The receptors were sampled from a woman in her thirties in good health.

The chain employs TRBV7-6 and TRBJ2-7, with D perhaps TRBD1 or TRBD2 (5 bases each). This CDR3 comprises 14 residues. The germline V gene encodes CDR1 SGHVS and CDR2 FNYEAQ. Trimming stripped 5 bases from V and 7 bases from J, with 18 bases between. CDR3 nucleotide sequence: TGTGCCAGCAGCCGCACGGCGGGTCAGGGTGAGCAGTACTTC. It encodes CASSRTAGQGEQYF.

The V gene is TRBV28, the J gene TRBJ1-5, with D tentatively TRBD1 (5 bases). The CDR3 extends over 13 amino acids. CDR1 is MDHEN, CDR2 SYDVKM, per germline. Trimming took 3 bases from V and 6 from J, leaving 9 bases between them. CDR3 sequence (DNA): TGTGCCAGCAGTTTGGCAGGGAGTCAGCCCCAGCATTTT. Translation: CASSLAGSQPQHF.

This chain links TRBV7-8 with TRBJ2-1; no definite D call. Germline values: CDR1 SGHVS, CDR2 FQNEAQ. The CDR3 extends over 18 amino acids. V gave up 1 base and J gave up 2 bases, with 18 bases separating them. The CDR3 sequence: CASSLEWAFSKAYNEQFF. The CDR3 coding sequence is TGTGCCAGCAGCTTAGAATGGGCCTTCTCGAAAGCCTACAATGAGCAGTTCTTC.

The sample holds a few counts of this clone. The sample contains more than one DNA sequence encoding this CDR3. J is TRBJ1-5 and V is TRBV6-5, with a possible D match to TRBD1 (5 bases). In germline, CDR1 is MNHEY, CDR2 SVGAGI. This CDR3 has 15 amino acids. V was pared by 0 bases and J by 4 bases, with 10 bases between. CDR3 coding DNA: TGTGCCAGCAGTTACTCGGGGCAGTCTAATCAGCCCCAGCATTTT. Protein product: CASSYSGQSNQPQHF.

The chain combines TRBV29-1 with TRBJ1-1; 11 bases are shared with TRBD1. The CDR3 runs 17 residues. Trimming at V came to 5 bases and at J to 1 base, leaving 12 bases not matched to a gene. CDR1 is SQVTM, CDR2 ANQGSEA, per germline. The CDR3 sequence: CSVYHRDRGRRNTEAFF. CDR3 coding DNA: TGCAGCGTTTACCACCGGGACAGGGGGAGGCGGAACACTGAAGCTTTCTTT.